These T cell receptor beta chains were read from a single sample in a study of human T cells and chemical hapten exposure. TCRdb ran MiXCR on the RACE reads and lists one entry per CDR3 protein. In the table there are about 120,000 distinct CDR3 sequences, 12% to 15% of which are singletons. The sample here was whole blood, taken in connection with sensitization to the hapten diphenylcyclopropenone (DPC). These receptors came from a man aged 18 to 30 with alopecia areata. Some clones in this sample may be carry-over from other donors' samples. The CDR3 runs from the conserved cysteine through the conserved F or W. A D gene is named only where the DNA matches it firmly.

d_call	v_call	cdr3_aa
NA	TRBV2	CASRDDGPSYNSPLHF
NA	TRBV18	CASSPGEIGSGNTIYF
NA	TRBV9	CASSLNVENNEQFF
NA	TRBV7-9	CASSTRDSRNRGRGYNTGELFF
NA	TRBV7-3	CASSLIIGAGTLMNTEAFF
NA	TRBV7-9	CASSFVGGEQFF
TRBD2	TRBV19	CASGVAGVVFTGELFF
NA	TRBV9	CASSVELGSYGYTF
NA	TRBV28	CASSTPRVGEQYF
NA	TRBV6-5	CASSYSKARVEEKLFF
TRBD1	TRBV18	CASSPGQGTSPLHF
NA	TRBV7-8	CASSLATRTGAYEQYF
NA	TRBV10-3	CAISERENEQFF
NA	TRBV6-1	CASRAGLGGGEKLFF
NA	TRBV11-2	CASSARASNNEQFF
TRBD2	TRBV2	CASTRLAGSNEQFF
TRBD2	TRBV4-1	CASSPWATTSGEETQYF
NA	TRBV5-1	CASSFGYGYTF
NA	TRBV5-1	CASSLARGPLTDTQYF
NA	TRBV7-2	CASSYRDGDQPQHF
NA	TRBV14	CASSQEVVANTGELFF
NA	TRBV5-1	CATGRDRDGIGTQYF
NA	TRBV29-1	CSVPGTVDYEQYF
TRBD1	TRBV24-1	CATSVPRGTGELFF
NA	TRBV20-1	CSARVRDTSYGYTF
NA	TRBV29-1	CSVNRQISYNEQFF
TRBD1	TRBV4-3	CASSQETGFDEQFF
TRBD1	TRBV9	CASSLDRDGDRVNTEAFF
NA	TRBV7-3	CASSLTGSNYGYTF
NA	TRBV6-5	CASSPGALTDTEAFF
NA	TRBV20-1	CSARTGSGNTEAFF